These 9 T cell receptor beta chains were sequenced from one sample in a study of T cell responses to AZD1222 COVID-19 vaccine. Measured with immunoSEQ multiplex PCR; TCRdb has only the in-frame clones, and not every one. The sample contains about 140,000 clones, around 90% of which appear only once. Material: peripheral blood, obtained on day 0 of AZD1222 vaccination. These receptors were collected from an adult in good health.

The rearrangement uses TRBV18 and TRBJ2-7, with D hard to call. Germline CDR1 and CDR2: KGHSH and LQKENI. This CDR3 is 17 amino acids long. V gave up 2 bases and J gave up 6 bases, with 23 bases separating them. In nucleotides, the CDR3 is TGTGCCAGCTCACCAAGGCCCCCCGCGCCTTTTTACAGCGAGCAGTACTTC. This sequence encodes CASSPRPPAPFYSEQYF.

The chain carries TRBV3-1 (or the pseudogene TRBV3-2) and TRBJ1-1; D call uncertain. Germline-derived CDR1 and CDR2 are LGHDT and YNNKEL (reference sequence). Trimming stripped 3 bases from V and 11 bases from J, with 10 bases between. The CDR3 runs 11 residues. Here the CDR3 DNA reads TGTGCCAGCAGCCAGTATGAGGAGGCTTTCTTT. Protein product: CASSQYEEAFF.

This chain links TRBV6-5 with TRBJ2-2; 11 bases are a match to TRBD2. CDR1 MNHEY and CDR2 SVGAGI come from the germline V gene. J gave up 3 bases and V 8 bases, and 5 bases lay outside the gene matches. CDR3 length equals 15 residues. The CDR3 loop reads CASAGTSGYTGELFF. CDR3 DNA sequence: TGTGCCAGCGCCGGGACTAGCGGCTACACCGGGGAGCTGTTTTTT.

Written as DNA, the CDR3 is TGTGCCAGCAGCTCCGGACTAGCGGGAGACTTGAGCACAGATACGCAGTATTTT. Translated, it gives CASSSGLAGDLSTDTQYF. This chain connects TRBV7-3 to TRBJ2-3; TRBD2 matches at 13 bases. Per the germline V gene, CDR1 is SGHTA and CDR2 is FQGTGA. Trimming took 4 bases from V and 0 from J; bases not matched to a gene: 7. The CDR3 extends over 18 amino acids.

The chain is built from TRBV5-1 and TRBJ2-1; tentatively, D is TRBD2 (5 bases). CDR1 and CDR2 (germline): SGHRS, YFSETQ. Trimming pared 5 bases from V and 0 bases from J, leaving 12 bases between. The CDR3 is made up of 15 amino acids. This CDR3 is CASREAVSSYNEQFF. As DNA, the CDR3 is TGCGCCAGCAGGGAAGCGGTTAGCTCCTACAATGAGCAGTTCTTC.

Of note for this clone: Germline is not matched at one junction end, which may reflect a read error. The chain combines TRBV7-3 with TRBJ1-1; a possible D gene is TRBD1 (5 bases). This CDR3 has 15 amino acids. Germline V lookup: CDR1 SGHTA, CDR2 FQGTGA. In nucleotides, the CDR3 is TGTGCCAGCAGCTTAATCGGGGGTCTGAAGACTGAAGCTTTCTTT. Translated, it gives CASSLIGGLKTEAFF.

The chain couples TRBV6-4 to TRBJ2-6; D gene unclear. CDR1 is MRHNA and CDR2 is SNTAGT in the germline V gene. The V and J ends lost 4 bases and 4 bases respectively, with 8 bases between them. There are 14 residues in the CDR3. The DNA of the CDR3 is TGTGCCAGCAGTGGGTCGTCGGGGGCCAACGTCCTGACTTTC. Encoded protein: CASSGSSGANVLTF.

Comments on this clone: The junction does not match germline at one end; this may be a read error. This chain joins TRBV2 and TRBJ1-4; D not certain. The CDR3 loop spans 10 amino acids. The germline V gene encodes CDR1 SNHLY and CDR2 FYNNEI. The CDR3 is CASSEPSLRF. The CDR3 DNA reads TGTGCCAGCAGTGAGCCCTCACTGCGTTTT.

The chain joins TRBV28 to TRBJ1-1, with 8 bases matching TRBD1. CDR3 length: 14 residues. V shed 5 bases, J shed 4 bases, and the junction held 6 bases outside the gene matches. Germline CDR1 is MDHEN and CDR2 is SYDVKM. The CDR3 loop is CASSLSGGPTEAFF. The CDR3 nucleotides read TGTGCCAGCAGTCTCTCAGGGGGCCCCACTGAAGCTTTCTTT. Combining the CDR3 with reference TRBV28 and TRBJ1-1 gives the whole variable domain DVKVTQSSRYLVKRTGEKVFLECVQDMDHENMFWYRQDPGLGLRLIYFSYDVKMKEKGDIPEGYSVSREKKERFSLILESASTNQTSMYLCASSLSGGPTEAFFGQGTRLTVV.